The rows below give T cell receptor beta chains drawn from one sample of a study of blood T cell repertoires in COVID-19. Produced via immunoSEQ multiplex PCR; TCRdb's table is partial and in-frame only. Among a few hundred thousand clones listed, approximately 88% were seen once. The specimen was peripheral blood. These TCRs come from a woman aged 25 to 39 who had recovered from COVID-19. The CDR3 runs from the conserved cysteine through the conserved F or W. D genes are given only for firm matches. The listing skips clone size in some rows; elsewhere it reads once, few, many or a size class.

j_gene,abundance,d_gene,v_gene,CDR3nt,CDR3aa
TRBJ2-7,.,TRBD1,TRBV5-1,TGCGCCAGCAGAACCGGGACAGCCGCCTACGAGCAGTACTTC,CASRTGTAAYEQYF
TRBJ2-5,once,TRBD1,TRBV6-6,TGTGCCAGCAGTTACATACAGGGGGGAGAGACCCAGTACTTC,CASSYIQGGETQYF
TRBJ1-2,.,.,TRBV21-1,TGTGCCAGCAGCCCCTTCCAGGGGGCGTATGGCTACACCTTC,CASSPFQGAYGYTF
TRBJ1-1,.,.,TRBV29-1,TGCAGCGCCGACGACAGTGGCACTGAAGCTTTCTTT,CSADDSGTEAFF
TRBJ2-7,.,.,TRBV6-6,TGTGCCAGCAGTTATATCGGACTTAGCTCCTACGAGCAGTACTTC,CASSYIGLSSYEQYF
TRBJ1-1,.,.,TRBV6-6,TGTGCCAGCAAGACGGGTTTGGACACTGAAGCTTTCTTT,CASKTGLDTEAFF
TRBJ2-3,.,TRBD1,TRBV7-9,TGTGCCAGCAGCTCGGGACAGGGGTCCCTAGATACGCAGTATTTT,CASSSGQGSLDTQYF
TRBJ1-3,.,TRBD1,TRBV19,TGTGCCAGTAGTTCGACAGGGTTCGCTGGAAACACCATATATTTT,CASSSTGFAGNTIYF
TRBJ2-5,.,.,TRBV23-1,TGCGCCAGCAGTCAAGGGTTAGCGGATCATGCCAAAGAGACCCAGTACTTC,CASSQGLADHAKETQYF
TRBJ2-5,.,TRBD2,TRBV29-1,TGCAGCGTTGCTTGGGGCGGGGGGCGTGGAGAGACCCAGTACTTC,CSVAWGGGRGETQYF
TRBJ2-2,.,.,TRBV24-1,TGTGCCACCAGTGATCCACCAGTCACCGGGGAGCTGTTTTTT,CATSDPPVTGELFF
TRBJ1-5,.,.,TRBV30,TGTGCCTGGAGTTCACAGGGTGATCAGCCCCAGCATTTT,CAWSSQGDQPQHF
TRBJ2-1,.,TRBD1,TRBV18,TGTGCCAGCTCACCACCCTGGCCTGCCGGACAGGGCTGGAATGAGCAGTTCTTC,CASSPPWPAGQGWNEQFF
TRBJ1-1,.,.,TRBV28,TGTGCCAGCAGCCCCCCGGGGGTTGAGACTGAAGCTTTCTTT,CASSPPGVETEAFF
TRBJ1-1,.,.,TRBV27,TGTGCCAGCAGTTTGACAGGACACACTGAAGCTTTCTTT,CASSLTGHTEAFF
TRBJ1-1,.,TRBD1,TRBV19,TGTGCCAGTAGTGTAAGACAGGGGAACACTGAAGCTTTCTTT,CASSVRQGNTEAFF
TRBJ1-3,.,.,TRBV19,TGTGCCAGTAGATCGGGAACCAGCTCTGGAAACACCATATATTTT,CASRSGTSSGNTIYF